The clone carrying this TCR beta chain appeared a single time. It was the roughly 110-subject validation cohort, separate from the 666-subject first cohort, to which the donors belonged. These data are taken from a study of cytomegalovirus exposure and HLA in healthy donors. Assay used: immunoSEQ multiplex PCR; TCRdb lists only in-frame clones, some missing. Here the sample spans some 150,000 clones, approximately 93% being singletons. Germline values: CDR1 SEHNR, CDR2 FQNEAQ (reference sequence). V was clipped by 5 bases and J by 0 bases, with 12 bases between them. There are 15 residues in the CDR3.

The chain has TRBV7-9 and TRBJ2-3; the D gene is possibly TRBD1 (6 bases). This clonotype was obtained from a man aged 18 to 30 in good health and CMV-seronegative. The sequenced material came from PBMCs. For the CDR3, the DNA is TGTGCCAGCAGCCAAACCCAGGGGAGCACAGATACGCAGTATTTT. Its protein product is CASSQTQGSTDTQYF.